This TCR beta chain was sequenced in a study of T cell repertoires in cytomegalovirus infection. Looking at the study overall: Signatures in public TCR beta sequences pointed to both CMV infection and matching HLA type.

This clonotype turned up a few times. Its antigen is undetermined. MiXCR, run by TCRdb on the reads, gives a single entry per CDR3 protein. The repertoire holds a few hundred thousand distinct CDR3 sequences, around a third seen once, with 17% in the top ten. The clonotype originates from a human donor in good health (CMV status not recorded). Some clones in this sample may be carry-over from other donors' samples. Sequences were derived from cultured PBMCs, sampled from culture after CMV antigen stimulation.

The CDR3 here is CASSIDPTSGSRQYF. In DNA form, the CDR3 reads TGTGCCAGTAGTATAGATCCGACTAGCGGGAGTAGACAGTACTTC. The chain is built from TRBV19 and TRBJ2-7, with TRBD2 identical over 12 bases. The CDR3 consists of 15 residues. From germline, CDR1 is LNHDA and CDR2 SQIVND (reference sequence). V shed 0 bases and J 10 bases; nucleotides not matched to a gene: 7. The full variable domain, completed using reference TRBV19 and TRBJ2-7, is DGGITQSPKYLFRKEGQNVTLSCEQNLNHDAMYWYRQDPGQGLRLIYYSQIVNDFQKGDIAEGYSVSREKKESFPLTVTSAQKNPTAFYLCASSIDPTSGSRQYFGPGTRLTVT.